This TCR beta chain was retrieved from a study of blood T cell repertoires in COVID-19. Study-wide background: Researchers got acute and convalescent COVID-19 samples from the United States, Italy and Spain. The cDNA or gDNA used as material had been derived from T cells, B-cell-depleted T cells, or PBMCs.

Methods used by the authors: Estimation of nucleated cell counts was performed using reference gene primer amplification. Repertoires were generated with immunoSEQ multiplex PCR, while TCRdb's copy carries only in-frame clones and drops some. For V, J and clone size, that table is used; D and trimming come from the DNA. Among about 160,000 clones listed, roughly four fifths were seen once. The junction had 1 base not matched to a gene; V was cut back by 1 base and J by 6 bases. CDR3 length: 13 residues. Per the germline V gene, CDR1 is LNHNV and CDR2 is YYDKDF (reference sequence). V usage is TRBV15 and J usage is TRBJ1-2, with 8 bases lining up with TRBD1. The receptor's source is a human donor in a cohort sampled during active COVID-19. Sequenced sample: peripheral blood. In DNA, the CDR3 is TGTGCCACCAGCAGAGCACAGGGGGATGGCTACACCTTC. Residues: CATSRAQGDGYTF.